The clone carrying this T cell receptor beta chain came up many times. Sample time point: longitudinal time-point 1 (baseline). This sample is drawn from a study of neurological immune-mediated disorders. TCRdb reanalysed the 5' RACE reads using MiXCR and keeps one entry per CDR3 protein. The data contain about 71,000 distinct CDR3 sequences, about a tenth of them seen just once; the ten biggest clones take up approximately 9.6%. Trimming removed 3 bases from V and 1 base from J, with 8 bases in between. This CDR3 region has 14 residues. Germline values: CDR1 ENHRY, CDR2 SYGVKD. The chain joins TRBV10-3 to TRBJ2-3; D not certain. The sequence came from a man aged 30-40 years in good health. Material: PBMCs. In DNA form, the CDR3 reads TGTGCCATCAGTGATACCAGCGGCACAGATACGCAGTATTTT. Its translation: CAISDTSGTDTQYF.